Listed below are T cell receptor beta chains from one sample, sequenced in a study of blood T cell repertoires in COVID-19. TCRdb's table, derived via immunoSEQ multiplex PCR, lists solely in-frame clones and lacks some. Counted here are approximately 250,000 clones, 65% to 90% occurring once; the ten biggest clones make up over 7.5%. Sequenced: PBMCs or T cells enriched from blood (not recorded which). These receptor sequences come from a woman aged 50 to 65 with acute COVID-19. Both conserved end residues are part of each CDR3. Each record gives: CDR3 DNA, CDR3 protein, D gene, V gene, J gene, clone size. A D gene is named only where the DNA matches it firmly. Clone size, where shown, is once, few, many, or a class for clones that have expanded.

TGTGCCAGCAGCCAAGGGACTAGCGGGGGGACTCCGCTAGCCAAAAACATTCAGTACTTC	CASSQGTSGGTPLAKNIQYF	TRBD2	TRBV3-1/TRBV3-2	TRBJ2-4	NA
TGCAGCGCACCGGGACAGGGAGGGCAGACCCAGTACTTC	CSAPGQGGQTQYF	TRBD1	TRBV29-1	TRBJ2-5	NA
TGTGCCAGCAGCTTATCCGGGACAGGTCACGATGAGCAGTTCTTC	CASSLSGTGHDEQFF	TRBD1	TRBV7-9	TRBJ2-1	NA
TGCGCCAGCAGCTTGGAGGGACAAGAAGGCTACACCTTC	CASSLEGQEGYTF	NA	TRBV5-1	TRBJ1-2	few
TGTGCCACCAGTGATGCACCGGGACAGGGACGTAAATCGCCAAGGGCTGAAGCTTTCTTT	CATSDAPGQGRKSPRAEAFF	TRBD1	TRBV24-1	TRBJ1-1	NA
TGTGCCACCAGTCCGACAGCCCGGGCTCTCTATAATTCACCCCTCCACTTT	CATSPTARALYNSPLHF	NA	TRBV24-1	TRBJ1-6	once
TGTGCCAGCAGCTTAGGGGGACAGGGCCCTTCCTACAATGAGCAGTTCTTC	CASSLGGQGPSYNEQFF	TRBD1	TRBV13	TRBJ2-1	NA
TGTGCCAGCTTTGGGGGGACCTTTTCTGGGGCCAACGTCCTGACTTTC	CASFGGTFSGANVLTF	NA	TRBV2	TRBJ2-6	NA
TGCGCCAGCTCTGCAACAGGTGACTCTGGAAACACCATATATTTT	CASSATGDSGNTIYF	NA	TRBV10-2	TRBJ1-3	NA
TGTGCCAGCAGCCAATCGGGTGCTGAAGCTTTCTTT	CASSQSGAEAFF	NA	TRBV4-2	TRBJ1-1	NA
TGCGCCAGCAGCGTTACAGGGGATGGGTATGGCTACACCTTC	CASSVTGDGYGYTF	TRBD1	TRBV5-1	TRBJ1-2	NA
TGTGCCAGCAGCTTAGAGTCAGACTTCCTCTTTAGGGATACGCAGTATTTT	CASSLESDFLFRDTQYF	NA	TRBV7-9	TRBJ2-3	NA
TGTGCCAGCAGCTCGGGACAGCCAGGGGAGCCCCAGCATTTT	CASSSGQPGEPQHF	TRBD1	TRBV7-2	TRBJ1-5	few
TGTGCCAGCAGCCCCGGGCCCGGCGGGACTGAAGCTTTCTTT	CASSPGPGGTEAFF	NA	TRBV3-1/TRBV3-2	TRBJ1-1	NA
TGTGCCAGCAGCACACAGGGGGCGCGCACTGAAGCTTTCTTT	CASSTQGARTEAFF	TRBD1	TRBV5-4	TRBJ1-1	NA
TGTGCCAGCAGTTATACAGCGGGGGGGCCCCCCGGGGAGCTGTTTTTT	CASSYTAGGPPGELFF	TRBD2	TRBV6-2/TRBV6-3	TRBJ2-2	NA
TGCGCCAGCAAAGTTCAGGGCCCCAGCTCCTATAATTCACCCCTCCACTTT	CASKVQGPSSYNSPLHF	NA	TRBV5-1	TRBJ1-6	NA
TGTGCCAGCAGCAAGGACAGGGGGTCCTACGAGCAGTACTTC	CASSKDRGSYEQYF	TRBD1	TRBV5-4	TRBJ2-7	few
TGTGCCAGCAGCTTGCAAGGGGGCGGGTATGGCTACACCTTC	CASSLQGGGYGYTF	TRBD1	TRBV5-4	TRBJ1-2	NA
TGTGCCAGCAGCTTGTTACAGGGGGCGTCTAGCAATGAGCAGTTCTTC	CASSLLQGASSNEQFF	TRBD1	TRBV7-9	TRBJ2-1	NA
TGTGCCAGCAGCCCCTGGAGAGATTCACCCCTCCACTTT	CASSPWRDSPLHF	NA	TRBV7-2	TRBJ1-6	NA
TGTGCCTGGAGTGGGGGGGGACGAAGCTCCTACAATGAGCAGTTCTTC	CAWSGGGRSSYNEQFF	TRBD2	TRBV30	TRBJ2-1	NA
TGTGCTAGTGGTTTGGTGCTCGACCCGCTGGACAGGGCTTCTAACTATGGCTACACCTTC	CASGLVLDPLDRASNYGYTF	TRBD1	TRBV12-5	TRBJ1-2	NA
TGTGCCTGGAGCCTGGGACAGGGGGTGTCCTACGAGCAGTACTTC	CAWSLGQGVSYEQYF	TRBD1	TRBV30	TRBJ2-7	NA
TGCGCCAGCAGTCCAACAGGGTCTCCTAATGAAAAACTGTTTTTT	CASSPTGSPNEKLFF	NA	TRBV5-1	TRBJ1-4	NA
TGTGCCAGCAGCCGAGACAGGGCTGGAAACACCATATATTTT	CASSRDRAGNTIYF	TRBD1	TRBV7-9	TRBJ1-3	many
TGTGCCAGCAGCCAAGCACTGGTCACTGAAGCTTTCTTT	CASSQALVTEAFF	NA	TRBV14	TRBJ1-1	once
TGCGCCGTAGGTCCAGGGGGCGCAGGGGGCTACACCTTC	CAVGPGGAGGYTF	TRBD1	TRBV5-1	TRBJ1-2	NA
TGTGCCAGCAGCTCAAAACAGGGCTCGGTGAACACTGAAGCTTTCTTT	CASSSKQGSVNTEAFF	NA	TRBV11-3	TRBJ1-1	few
TGTGCCAGTAGTATCCGGGACAGGGGGAACTATGGCTACACCTTC	CASSIRDRGNYGYTF	TRBD1	TRBV19	TRBJ1-2	NA
TGTGCCAGCAAACCACAGGGGGCCAGGACTGAAGCTTTCTTT	CASKPQGARTEAFF	TRBD1	TRBV19	TRBJ1-1	NA
TGTGCCAGTACCGGGACAGGGGGCGCAGATACGCAGTATTTT	CASTGTGGADTQYF	TRBD1	TRBV6-5	TRBJ2-3	NA
TGTGCTACAGTAGCGGGGCTAGCGGGCGGGGAGCTGTTTTTT	CATVAGLAGGELFF	TRBD2	TRBV19	TRBJ2-2	few
TGTGCCAGTTTACAGGGGGCTGTAGCTTTCTTT	CASLQGAVAFF	TRBD1	TRBV19	TRBJ1-1	NA
TGTGCCTATCTACCCCGGACAGGGCCCTACGAGCAGTACTTC	CAYLPRTGPYEQYF	TRBD1	TRBV30	TRBJ2-7	NA
TGTGCCAGCAGCCTCCTGGGAGGAACAGATACGCAGTATTTT	CASSLLGGTDTQYF	NA	TRBV14	TRBJ2-3	NA
TGTGCCAGCTCCCCCGGGACAGAGGCTCTATTCTATGGCTACACCTTC	CASSPGTEALFYGYTF	TRBD1	TRBV18	TRBJ1-2	NA
TGTGCCAGCTCACCACCGAGTAGGACAGGGGGCCGAACCGGGGAGCTGTTTTTT	CASSPPSRTGGRTGELFF	TRBD1	TRBV18	TRBJ2-2	NA
TGTGCCAGTAGTAAGGTCAGCGGGGACTATGGCTACACCTTC	CASSKVSGDYGYTF	NA	TRBV19	TRBJ1-2	NA
TGTGCCAGCAGCACAGGACAGGACAGCTCTGGAAACACCATATATTTT	CASSTGQDSSGNTIYF	TRBD1	TRBV7-8	TRBJ1-3	few
TGTGCCAGCAGTGTTACCGGGTTCAGTGGCTACACCTTC	CASSVTGFSGYTF	NA	TRBV2	TRBJ1-2	NA
TGTGCCAGTAGTATTCTACTCCAGGCCAATCAGCCCCAGCATTTT	CASSILLQANQPQHF	NA	TRBV19	TRBJ1-5	NA
TGTGCCACCTCACCCCCGGGGTCGTCGGGTGGCTACACCTTC	CATSPPGSSGGYTF	NA	TRBV19	TRBJ1-2	once
TGTGCCAGCAGCGTAGCTCCGGACAGGGGAGCTTTCTTT	CASSVAPDRGAFF	TRBD1	TRBV9	TRBJ1-1	few
TGTGCCACCAGCAGAAGACAGGGGGAAGGAAATGAGCAGTTCTTC	CATSRRQGEGNEQFF	TRBD1	TRBV15	TRBJ2-1	NA
TGTGCTAGTGGTGCAAGGACGGGAGACTCCTACGAGCAGTACTTC	CASGARTGDSYEQYF	NA	TRBV12-5	TRBJ2-7	NA
TGCAGTGCTAGGACTGACTATGGCTACACCTTC	CSARTDYGYTF	NA	TRBV20-1	TRBJ1-2	NA
TGTGCCAGCAGTTCGCCAGGTAGCGGGGGGCGGGACATTCAGTACTTC	CASSSPGSGGRDIQYF	TRBD2	TRBV27	TRBJ2-4	NA
TGCGCCAGCAGCTTGGAAGGGGACAGGGACCAGCCCCAGCATTTT	CASSLEGDRDQPQHF	TRBD1	TRBV5-1	TRBJ1-5	once
TGCGCCAGCAGCCAAGGAAGAGGGCTGAACACTGAAGCTTTCTTT	CASSQGRGLNTEAFF	NA	TRBV4-3	TRBJ1-1	NA
TGTGCCACCATAAGAGGGGCAGGGGTCACTGAAGCTTTCTTT	CATIRGAGVTEAFF	NA	TRBV28	TRBJ1-1	NA
TGTGCCTGGAGTATGGACTTCCCTGAAGCTTTCTTT	CAWSMDFPEAFF	NA	TRBV30	TRBJ1-1	NA
TGTGCCAGCAGGTTACACATGAACACTGAAGCTTTCTTT	CASRLHMNTEAFF	NA	TRBV11-2	TRBJ1-1	NA
TGTGCCAGCAGTCAAAGCTCGAACACCGGGGAGCTGTTTTTT	CASSQSSNTGELFF	NA	TRBV7-2	TRBJ2-2	NA